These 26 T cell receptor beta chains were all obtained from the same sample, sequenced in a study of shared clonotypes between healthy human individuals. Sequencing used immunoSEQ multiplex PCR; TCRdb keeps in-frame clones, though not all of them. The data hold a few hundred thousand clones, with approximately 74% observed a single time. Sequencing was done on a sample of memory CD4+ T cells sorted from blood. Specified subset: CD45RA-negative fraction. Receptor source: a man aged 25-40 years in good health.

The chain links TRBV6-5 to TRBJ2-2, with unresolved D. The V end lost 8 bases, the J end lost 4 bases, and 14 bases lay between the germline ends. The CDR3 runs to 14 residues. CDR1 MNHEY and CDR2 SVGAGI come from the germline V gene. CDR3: CASGVRGITGELFF. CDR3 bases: TGTGCCAGCGGGGTGAGAGGAATCACCGGGGAGCTGTTTTTT.

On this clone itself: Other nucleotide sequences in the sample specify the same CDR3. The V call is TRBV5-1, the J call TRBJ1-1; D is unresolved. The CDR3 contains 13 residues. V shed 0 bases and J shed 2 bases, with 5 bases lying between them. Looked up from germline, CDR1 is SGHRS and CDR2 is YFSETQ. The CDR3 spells CASSLESNTEAFF. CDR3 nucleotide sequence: TGCGCCAGCAGCTTGGAGTCAAACACTGAAGCTTTCTTT.

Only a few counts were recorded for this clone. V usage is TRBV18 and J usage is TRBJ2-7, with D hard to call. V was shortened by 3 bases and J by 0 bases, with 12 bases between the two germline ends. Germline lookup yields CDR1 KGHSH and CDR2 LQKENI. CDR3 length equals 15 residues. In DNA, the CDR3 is TGTGCCAGCTCACCCGCTCCTATCGTCTCCTACGAGCAGTACTTC. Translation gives CASSPAPIVSYEQYF.

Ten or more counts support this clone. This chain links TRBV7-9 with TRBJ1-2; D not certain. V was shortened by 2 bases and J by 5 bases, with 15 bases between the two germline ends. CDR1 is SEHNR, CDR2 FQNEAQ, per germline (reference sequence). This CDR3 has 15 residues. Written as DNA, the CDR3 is TGTGCCAGCAGCTTAATTGGGGTGGAGGGATATGGCTACACCTTC. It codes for CASSLIGVEGYGYTF.

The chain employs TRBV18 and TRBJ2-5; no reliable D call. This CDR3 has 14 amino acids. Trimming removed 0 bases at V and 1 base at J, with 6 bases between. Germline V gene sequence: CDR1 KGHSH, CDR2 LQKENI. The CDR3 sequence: CASSPPSSQETQYF. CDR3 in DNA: TGTGCCAGCTCACCACCGTCTAGCCAAGAGACCCAGTACTTC.

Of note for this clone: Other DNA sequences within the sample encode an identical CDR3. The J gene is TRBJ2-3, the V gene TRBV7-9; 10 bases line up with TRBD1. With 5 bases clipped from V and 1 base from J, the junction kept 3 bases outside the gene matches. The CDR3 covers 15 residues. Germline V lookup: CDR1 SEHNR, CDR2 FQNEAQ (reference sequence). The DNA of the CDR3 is TGTGCCAGCAGCCCGGACAGGGGGGGCACAGATACGCAGTATTTT. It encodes CASSPDRGGTDTQYF.

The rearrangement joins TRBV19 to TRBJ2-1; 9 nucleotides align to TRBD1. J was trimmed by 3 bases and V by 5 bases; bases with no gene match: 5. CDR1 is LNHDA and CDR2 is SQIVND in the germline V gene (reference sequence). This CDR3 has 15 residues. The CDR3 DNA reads TGTGCCAGTAGTGTGGGGACAGGGAACTACAATGAGCAGTTCTTC. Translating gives CASSVGTGNYNEQFF.

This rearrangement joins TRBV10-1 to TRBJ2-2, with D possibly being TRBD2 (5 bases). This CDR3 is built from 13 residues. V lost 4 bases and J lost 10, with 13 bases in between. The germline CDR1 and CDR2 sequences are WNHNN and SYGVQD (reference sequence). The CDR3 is CASSGTGEQELFF. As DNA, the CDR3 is TGCGCCAGCAGTGGGACCGGGGAGCAGGAGCTGTTTTTT.

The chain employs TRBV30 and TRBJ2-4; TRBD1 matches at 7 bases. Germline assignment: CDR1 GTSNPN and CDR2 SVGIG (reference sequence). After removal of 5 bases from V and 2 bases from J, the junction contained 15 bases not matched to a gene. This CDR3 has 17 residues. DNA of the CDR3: TGTGCCTGGGATAATTACAGGGGCCCATGGCCCAAAAACATTCAGTACTTC. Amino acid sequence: CAWDNYRGPWPKNIQYF.

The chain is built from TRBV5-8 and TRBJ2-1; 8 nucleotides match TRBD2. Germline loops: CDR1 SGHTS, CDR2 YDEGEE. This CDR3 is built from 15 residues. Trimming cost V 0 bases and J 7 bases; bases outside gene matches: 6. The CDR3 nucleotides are TGTGCCAGCAGCTTGGCTGGCGGGGGGCGGAATGAGCAGTTCTTC. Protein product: CASSLAGGGRNEQFF.

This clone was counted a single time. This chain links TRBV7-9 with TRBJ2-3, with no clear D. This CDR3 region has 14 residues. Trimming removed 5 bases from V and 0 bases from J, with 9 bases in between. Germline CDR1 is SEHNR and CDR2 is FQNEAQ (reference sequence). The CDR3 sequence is CASSVLESTDTQYF. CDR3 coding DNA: TGTGCCAGCAGCGTCCTAGAAAGCACAGATACGCAGTATTTT.

CDR3 bases: TGCGCCAGCAGCCAAGAAGGGGGGAGAAGGAAGGACGACTCTGGAAACACCATATATTTT. It is translated as CASSQEGGRRKDDSGNTIYF. The chain carries TRBV4-3 and TRBJ1-3; weak D call: TRBD1 (6 bases). The V gene's germline CDR1 is LGHNA and CDR2 YSLEER. The length of the CDR3 is 20 residues. Trimming left V 0 bases short and J 0 bases short, with 21 bases between.

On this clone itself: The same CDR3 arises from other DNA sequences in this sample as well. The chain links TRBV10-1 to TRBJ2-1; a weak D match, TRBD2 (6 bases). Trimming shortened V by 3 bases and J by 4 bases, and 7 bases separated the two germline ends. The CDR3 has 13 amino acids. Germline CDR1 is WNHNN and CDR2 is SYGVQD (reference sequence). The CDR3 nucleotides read TGCGCCAGCAGTGAAGGGACTTACAATGAGCAGTTCTTC. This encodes CASSEGTYNEQFF.

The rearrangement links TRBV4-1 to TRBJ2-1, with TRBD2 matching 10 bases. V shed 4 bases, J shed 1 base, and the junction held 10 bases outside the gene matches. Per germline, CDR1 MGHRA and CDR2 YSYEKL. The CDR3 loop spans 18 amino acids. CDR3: CASSPSGKTSGSYNEQFF. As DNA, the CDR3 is TGCGCCAGCAGCCCCAGTGGGAAGACTAGCGGGTCCTACAATGAGCAGTTCTTC.

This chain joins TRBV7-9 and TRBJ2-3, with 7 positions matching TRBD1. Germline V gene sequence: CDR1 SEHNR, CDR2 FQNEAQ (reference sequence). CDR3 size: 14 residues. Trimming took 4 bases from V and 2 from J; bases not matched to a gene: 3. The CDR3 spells CASSWDRNTDTQYF. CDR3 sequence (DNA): TGTGCCAGCAGCTGGGACAGAAACACAGATACGCAGTATTTT.

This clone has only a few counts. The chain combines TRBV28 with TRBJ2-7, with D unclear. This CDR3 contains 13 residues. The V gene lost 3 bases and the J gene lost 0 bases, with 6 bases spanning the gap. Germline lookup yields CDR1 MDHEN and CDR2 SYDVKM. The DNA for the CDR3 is TGTGCCAGCAGTTTGATAAGCTCCTACGAGCAGTACTTC. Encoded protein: CASSLISSYEQYF.

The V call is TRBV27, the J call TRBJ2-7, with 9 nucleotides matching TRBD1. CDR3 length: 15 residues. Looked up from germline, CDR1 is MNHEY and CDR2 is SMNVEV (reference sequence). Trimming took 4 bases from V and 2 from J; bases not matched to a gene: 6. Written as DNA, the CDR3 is TGTGCCAGCAGTTCGGGACAGGGCAGGGCCTACGAGCAGTACTTC. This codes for CASSSGQGRAYEQYF.

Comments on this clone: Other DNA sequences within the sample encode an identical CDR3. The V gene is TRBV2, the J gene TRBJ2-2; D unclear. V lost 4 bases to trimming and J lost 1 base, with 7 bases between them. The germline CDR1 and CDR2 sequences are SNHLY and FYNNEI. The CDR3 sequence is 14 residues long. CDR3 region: CASSVGGNTGELFF. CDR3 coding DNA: TGTGCCAGCAGTGTAGGTGGGAACACCGGGGAGCTGTTTTTT.

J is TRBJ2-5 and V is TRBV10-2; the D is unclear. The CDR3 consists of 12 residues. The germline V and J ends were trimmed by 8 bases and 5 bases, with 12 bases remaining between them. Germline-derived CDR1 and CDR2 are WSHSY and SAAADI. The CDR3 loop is CASGDKRETQYF. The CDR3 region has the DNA TGCGCCAGCGGCGACAAGAGGGAGACCCAGTACTTC.

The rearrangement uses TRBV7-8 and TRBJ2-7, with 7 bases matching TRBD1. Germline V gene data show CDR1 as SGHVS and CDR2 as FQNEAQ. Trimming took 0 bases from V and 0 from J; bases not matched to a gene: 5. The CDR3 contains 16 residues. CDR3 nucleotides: TGTGCCAGCAGCTTAGCGCTTGGGGACAGCTCCTACGAGCAGTACTTC. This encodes CASSLALGDSSYEQYF.

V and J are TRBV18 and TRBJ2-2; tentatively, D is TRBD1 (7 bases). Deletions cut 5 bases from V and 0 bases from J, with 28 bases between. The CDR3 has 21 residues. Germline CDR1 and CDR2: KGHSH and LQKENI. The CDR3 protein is CASSATQGGPRSMANTGELFF. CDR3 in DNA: TGTGCCAGCTCAGCGACCCAGGGGGGACCAAGGTCAATGGCGAACACCGGGGAGCTGTTTTTT.

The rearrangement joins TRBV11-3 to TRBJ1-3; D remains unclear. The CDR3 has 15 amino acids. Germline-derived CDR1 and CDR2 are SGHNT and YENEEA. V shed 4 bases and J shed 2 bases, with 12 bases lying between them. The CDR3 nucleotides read TGTGCCAGCAGCTCCGGGAGGTACGCTGGAAACACCATATATTTT. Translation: CASSSGRYAGNTIYF.

CDR3 in amino acids: CASSVAQNQPQHF. CDR3 sequence (DNA): TGTGCCAGCAGCGTAGCACAAAATCAGCCCCAGCATTTT. The chain recombines TRBV9 with TRBJ1-5; no firm D call. Germline CDR1 reads SGDLS; CDR2 reads YYNGEE. V gave up 0 bases and J gave up 4 bases, with 5 bases separating them. There are 13 residues in the CDR3.

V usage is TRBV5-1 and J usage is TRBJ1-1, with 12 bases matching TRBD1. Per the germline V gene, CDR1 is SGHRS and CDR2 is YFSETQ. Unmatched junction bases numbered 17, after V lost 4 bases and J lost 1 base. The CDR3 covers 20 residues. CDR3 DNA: TGCGCCAGCAGCCCTTTGGGACCCGGGACAGGGGGCGTCCGGAACACTGAAGCTTTCTTT. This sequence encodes CASSPLGPGTGGVRNTEAFF.

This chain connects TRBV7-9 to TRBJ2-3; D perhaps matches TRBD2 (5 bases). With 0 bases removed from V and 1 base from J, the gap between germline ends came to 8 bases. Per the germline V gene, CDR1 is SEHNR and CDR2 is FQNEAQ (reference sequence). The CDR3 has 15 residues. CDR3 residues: CASSLAGARTDTQYF. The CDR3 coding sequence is TGTGCCAGCAGCTTAGCGGGAGCCCGCACAGATACGCAGTATTTT.

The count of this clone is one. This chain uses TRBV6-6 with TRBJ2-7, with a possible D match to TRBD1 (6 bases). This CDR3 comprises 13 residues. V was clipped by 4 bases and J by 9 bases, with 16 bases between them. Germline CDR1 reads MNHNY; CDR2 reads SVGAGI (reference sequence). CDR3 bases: TGTGCCAGCAGTTCGGACAGCAGAGGTCGGCAGTACTTC. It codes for CASSSDSRGRQYF.